One sample yielded the 10 T cell receptor beta chains listed below, sequenced in a study of cytomegalovirus exposure and HLA in healthy donors. The PCR had 60 Vbeta and 13 Jbeta primers. Sequencing was performed with immunoSEQ multiplex PCR; in TCRdb, only in-frame clones are kept and a portion is missing. Of about 140,000 clones in the sample, roughly 65% were seen once. Sequencing used PBMCs. Receptors were obtained from a woman aged 25 to 39 in good health and CMV-seronegative.

The J gene is TRBJ2-2, the V gene TRBV19; possible D gene TRBD1, 5 bases. Trimming stripped 2 bases from V and 6 bases from J, with 19 bases between. The germline gives CDR1 LNHDA, CDR2 SQIVND (reference sequence). The CDR3 has 17 amino acids. Here the CDR3 DNA reads TGTGCCAGTAGTATACACGTTAGGCAGGGTGACCCCGGGGAGCTGTTTTTT. Its protein is CASSIHVRQGDPGELFF.

V gene TRBV7-2 combines with J gene TRBJ2-5; 9 nucleotides agree with TRBD1. V lost 1 base, J lost 3 bases, and 3 bases stayed unmatched. CDR1 and CDR2 (germline): SGHTA, FQGNSA. The CDR3 has 15 amino acids. This CDR3 reads CASSLGDRDEETQYF. The DNA of the CDR3 is TGTGCCAGCAGCTTAGGGGACAGGGACGAAGAGACCCAGTACTTC.

The CDR3 loop reads CASSQDRSSGKQYF. The CDR3 DNA is TGTGCCAGCAGCCAAGATCGAAGTTCGGGAAAACAGTACTTC. This chain uses TRBV4-2 with TRBJ2-7, with a weak D call TRBD2 (5 bases). Germline V gene sequence: CDR1 LGHNA, CDR2 YNFKEQ. The CDR3 has 14 residues. V was cut by 0 bases and J by 10 bases, with 16 bases left in between.

This chain links TRBV2 with TRBJ1-2, with D possibly being TRBD1 (6 bases). V was clipped by 3 bases and J by 4 bases, with 15 bases between them. The germline CDR1 and CDR2 sequences are SNHLY and FYNNEI. This CDR3 has 15 amino acids. The CDR3, as DNA: TGTGCCAGCAGTGAGGCCCAGGGGTGGACCTATGGCTACACCTTC. Translation gives CASSEAQGWTYGYTF.

The V gene is TRBV5-4, the J gene TRBJ1-1; D ambiguous. CDR3 length equals 13 residues. Trimming took 0 bases from V and 3 from J, leaving 6 bases between them. Germline CDR1 is SGHNT and CDR2 is YYREEE (reference sequence). In DNA form, the CDR3 reads TGTGCCAGCAGCTTGGTTCCAGACACTGAAGCTTTCTTT. Encoded protein: CASSLVPDTEAFF. Together with reference TRBV5-4 and TRBJ1-1, the CDR3 gives the full variable domain: ETGVTQSPTHLIKTRGQQVTLRCSSQSGHNTVSWYQQALGQGPQFIFQYYREEENGRGNFPPRFSGLQFPNYSSELNVNALELDDSALYLCASSLVPDTEAFFGQGTRLTVV.

V is TRBV30 and J is TRBJ2-1; possibly TRBD1 for D (6 bases). V gave up 5 bases and J gave up 9 bases, with 20 bases separating them. The CDR3 extends over 14 amino acids. Germline V gene lookup returns CDR1 GTSNPN and CDR2 SVGIG (reference sequence). The CDR3 sequence is CAWLWGRGRGEQFF. The CDR3 nucleotides are TGTGCCTGGTTATGGGGCAGGGGCAGGGGTGAGCAGTTCTTC.

The table lists this clone with a few counts. J is TRBJ2-7 and V is TRBV6-1; no clear D gene. Trimming left V 6 bases short and J 3 bases short, with 6 bases between. The CDR3 is 11 amino acids. Germline CDR1 is MNHNS and CDR2 is SASEGT. The CDR3 sequence is CASRSSYEQYF. CDR3 DNA sequence: TGTGCCAGCAGGAGTAGCTACGAGCAGTACTTC.

This chain links TRBV2 with TRBJ2-5, with D maybe TRBD1 (7 bases). Germline CDR1 reads SNHLY; CDR2 reads FYNNEI. This CDR3 has 12 amino acids. The V end was cut by 7 bases, the J end by 12 bases, with 18 bases between. Here the CDR3 DNA reads TGTGCCAGCACGCAATATGGCAGGGGGGAGTACTTC. It yields the protein CASTQYGRGEYF.

Relative to its sample, this clone is medium-sized. The chain recombines TRBV7-9 with TRBJ1-1, with 7 nucleotides matching TRBD1. The J segment lost 6 bases and the V segment lost 0 bases, leaving 4 bases of the junction unmatched. There are 14 residues in the CDR3. Germline V CDR1 and CDR2: SEHNR, FQNEAQ (reference sequence). CDR3 loop: CASSLASTGAEAFF. CDR3 nucleotide sequence: TGTGCCAGCAGCTTAGCGAGCACAGGGGCTGAAGCTTTCTTT.

This clone was counted a single time. The CDR3 spells CASDRGKFNEQFF. Here the CDR3 DNA reads TGTGCCTCAGACAGGGGAAAATTCAATGAGCAGTTCTTC. This chain connects TRBV28 to TRBJ2-1; 8 bases are a match to TRBD1. The CDR3 covers 13 residues. Looked up from germline, CDR1 is MDHEN and CDR2 is SYDVKM. Trimming removed 11 bases from V and 6 bases from J; junction bases left unmatched: 9.